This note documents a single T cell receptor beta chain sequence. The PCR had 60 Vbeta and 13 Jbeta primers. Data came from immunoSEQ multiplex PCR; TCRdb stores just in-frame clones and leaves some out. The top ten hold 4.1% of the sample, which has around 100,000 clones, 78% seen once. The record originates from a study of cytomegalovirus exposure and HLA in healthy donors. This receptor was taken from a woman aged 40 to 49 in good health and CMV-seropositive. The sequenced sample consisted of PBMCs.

The CDR3 nucleotides are TGTGCCTGGAATGGCCGAGGGTGGGAGACCCAGTACTTC. The encoded protein is CAWNGRGWETQYF. This chain joins TRBV30 and TRBJ2-5; tentative D call: TRBD2 (5 bases). Germline CDR1 is GTSNPN and CDR2 is SVGIG (reference sequence). CDR3 length: 13 residues. The V and J ends lost 4 bases and 5 bases respectively, with 14 bases between them.